Listed here is a single TCR beta chain. The source of the sample is a study of technical replicates of blood from four donors. V was trimmed by 11 bases and J by 5 bases, leaving 24 bases between them. Germline V lookup: CDR1 MDHEN, CDR2 SYDVKM. The CDR3 has 15 residues. Generated by immunoSEQ multiplex PCR, the TCRdb table keeps only in-frame clones and is missing some. In the table there are under 95,000 clones, around 94% of which are singletons. Specimen: T cells isolated from PBMCs. V usage is TRBV28 and J usage is TRBJ1-1, with D possibly TRBD1 on 5 matching bases. The sequence came from a human donor in good health. CDR3: CAGGGATGSRTEAFF. CDR3 DNA sequence: TGTGCCGGCGGAGGGGCCACGGGGAGTAGGACTGAAGCTTTCTTT.